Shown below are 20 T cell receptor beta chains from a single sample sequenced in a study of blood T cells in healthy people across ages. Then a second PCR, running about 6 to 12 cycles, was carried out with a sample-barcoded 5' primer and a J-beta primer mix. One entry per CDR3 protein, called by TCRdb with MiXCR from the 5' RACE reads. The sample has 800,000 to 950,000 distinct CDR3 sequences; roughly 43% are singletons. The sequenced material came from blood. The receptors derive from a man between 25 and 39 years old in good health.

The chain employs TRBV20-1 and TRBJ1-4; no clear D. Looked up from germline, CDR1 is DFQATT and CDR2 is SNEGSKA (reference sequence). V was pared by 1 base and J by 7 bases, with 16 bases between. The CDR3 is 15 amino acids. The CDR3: CSARAMSGVREKLFF. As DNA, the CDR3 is TGCAGTGCTAGAGCTATGTCCGGCGTACGTGAAAAACTGTTTTTT.

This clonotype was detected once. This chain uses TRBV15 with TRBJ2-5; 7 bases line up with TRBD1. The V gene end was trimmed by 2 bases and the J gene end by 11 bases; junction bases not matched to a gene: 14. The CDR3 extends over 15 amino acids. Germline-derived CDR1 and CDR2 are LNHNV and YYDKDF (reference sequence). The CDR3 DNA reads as TGTGCCACCAGCAGACCCCAAGGACAGGTGAATGAGCAGTACTTC. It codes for CATSRPQGQVNEQYF. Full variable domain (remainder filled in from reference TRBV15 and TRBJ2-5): DAMVIQNPRYQVTQFGKPVTLSCSQTLNHNVMYWYQQKSSQAPKLLFHYYDKDFNNEADTPDNFQSRRPNTSFCFLDIRSPGLGDTAMYLCATSRPQGQVNEQYFGPGTRLLVL.

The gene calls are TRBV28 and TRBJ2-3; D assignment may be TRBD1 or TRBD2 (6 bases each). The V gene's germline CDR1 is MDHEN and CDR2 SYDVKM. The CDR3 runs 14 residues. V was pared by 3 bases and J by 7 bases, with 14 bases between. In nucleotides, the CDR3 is TGTGCCAGCAGTTTTGGGGGGCTGAAGAATACGCAGTATTTT. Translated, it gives CASSFGGLKNTQYF.

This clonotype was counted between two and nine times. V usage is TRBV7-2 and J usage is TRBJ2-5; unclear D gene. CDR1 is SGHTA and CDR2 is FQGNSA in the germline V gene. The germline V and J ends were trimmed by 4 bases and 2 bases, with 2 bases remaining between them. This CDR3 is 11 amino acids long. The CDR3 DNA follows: TGTACCAGCAGCTCTCAAGAGACCCAGTACTTC. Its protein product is CTSSSQETQYF.

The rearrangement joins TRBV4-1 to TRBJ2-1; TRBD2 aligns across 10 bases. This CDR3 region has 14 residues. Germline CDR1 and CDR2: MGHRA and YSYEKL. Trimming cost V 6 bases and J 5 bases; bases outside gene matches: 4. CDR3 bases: TGCGCCAGCAGGAGACTAGCGGGCAACAATGAGCAGTTCTTC. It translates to CASRRLAGNNEQFF.

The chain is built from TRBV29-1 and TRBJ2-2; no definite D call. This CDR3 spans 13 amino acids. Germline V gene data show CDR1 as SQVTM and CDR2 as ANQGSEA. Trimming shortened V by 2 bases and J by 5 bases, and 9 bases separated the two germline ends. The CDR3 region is CSVEPIQTGELFF. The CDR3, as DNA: TGCAGCGTTGAACCGATCCAAACCGGGGAGCTGTTTTTT.

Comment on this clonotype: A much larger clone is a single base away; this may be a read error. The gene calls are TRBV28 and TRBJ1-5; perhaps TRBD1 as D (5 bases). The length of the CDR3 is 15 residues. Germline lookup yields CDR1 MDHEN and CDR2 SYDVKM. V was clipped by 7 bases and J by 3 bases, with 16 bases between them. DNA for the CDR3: TGTGCCAGCATTAAACAGGCCGCCTCCAATCAGCCCCAGCATTTT. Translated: CASIKQAASNQPQHF.

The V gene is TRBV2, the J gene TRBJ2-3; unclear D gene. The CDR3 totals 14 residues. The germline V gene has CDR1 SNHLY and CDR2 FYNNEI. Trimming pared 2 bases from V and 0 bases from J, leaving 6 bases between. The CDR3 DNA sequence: TGTGCCAGCAGTGAACAGCTTAGCACAGATACGCAGTATTTT. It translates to CASSEQLSTDTQYF.

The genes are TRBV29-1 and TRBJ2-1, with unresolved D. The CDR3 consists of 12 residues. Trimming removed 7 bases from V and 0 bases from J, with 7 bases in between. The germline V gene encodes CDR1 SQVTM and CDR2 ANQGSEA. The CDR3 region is CSGRISYNEQFF. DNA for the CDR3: TGCAGCGGACGGATCTCCTACAATGAGCAGTTCTTC.

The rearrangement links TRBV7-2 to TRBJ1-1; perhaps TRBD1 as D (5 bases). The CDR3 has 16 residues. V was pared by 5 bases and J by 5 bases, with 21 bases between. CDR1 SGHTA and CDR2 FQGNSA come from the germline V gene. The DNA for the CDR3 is TGTGCCAGCAGCACCCCGGTTATAAAACAGGAAACTGAAGCTTTCTTT. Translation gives CASSTPVIKQETEAFF.

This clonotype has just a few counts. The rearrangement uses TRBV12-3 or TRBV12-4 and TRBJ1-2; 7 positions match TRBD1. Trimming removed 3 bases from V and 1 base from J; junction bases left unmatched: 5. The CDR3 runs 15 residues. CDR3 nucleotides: TGTGCCAGCAGTTTCCAGGGGGGCGGTAACTATGGCTACACCTTC. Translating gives CASSFQGGGNYGYTF.

CDR3 protein: CASRGAGQNYGYTF. In DNA, the CDR3 is TGTGCCAGCAGGGGCGCCGGACAGAACTATGGCTACACCTTC. The chain couples TRBV12-3 or TRBV12-4 to TRBJ1-2; TRBD1 might be the D (6 bases). There are 14 residues in the CDR3. V lost 6 bases to trimming and J lost 2 bases, with 13 bases between them.

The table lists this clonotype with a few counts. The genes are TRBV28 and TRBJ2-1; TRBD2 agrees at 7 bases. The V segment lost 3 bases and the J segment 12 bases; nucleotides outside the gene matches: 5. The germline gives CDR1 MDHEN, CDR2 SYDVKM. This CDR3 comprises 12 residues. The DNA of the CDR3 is TGTGCCAGCAGTTTTTCGTCGGGGGGGCAGTTCTTC. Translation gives CASSFSSGGQFF.

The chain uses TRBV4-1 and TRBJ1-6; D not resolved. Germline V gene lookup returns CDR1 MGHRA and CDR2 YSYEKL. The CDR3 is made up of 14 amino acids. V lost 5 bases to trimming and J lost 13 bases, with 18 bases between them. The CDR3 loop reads CASSSLFIETPLHF. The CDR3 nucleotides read TGCGCCAGCAGCTCATTATTTATAGAGACGCCCCTCCACTTT.

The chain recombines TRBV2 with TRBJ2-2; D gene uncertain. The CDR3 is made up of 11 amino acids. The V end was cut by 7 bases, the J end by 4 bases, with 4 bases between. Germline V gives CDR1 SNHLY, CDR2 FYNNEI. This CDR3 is CASTVTGELFF. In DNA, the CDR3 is TGTGCCAGCACTGTCACCGGGGAGCTGTTTTTT. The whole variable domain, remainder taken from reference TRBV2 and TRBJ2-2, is EPEVTQTPSHQVTQMGQEVILRCVPISNHLYFYWYRQILGQKVEFLVSFYNNEISEKSEIFDDQFSVERPDGSNFTLKIRSTKLEDSAMYFCASTVTGELFFGEGSRLTVL.

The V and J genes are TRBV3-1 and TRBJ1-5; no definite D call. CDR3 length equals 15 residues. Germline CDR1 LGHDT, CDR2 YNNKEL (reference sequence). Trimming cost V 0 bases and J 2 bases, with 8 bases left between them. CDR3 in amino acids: CASSQDTGRNQPQHF. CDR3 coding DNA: TGTGCCAGCAGCCAAGATACTGGACGCAATCAGCCCCAGCATTTT. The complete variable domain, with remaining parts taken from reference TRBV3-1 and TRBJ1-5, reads DTAVSQTPKYLVTQMGNDKSIKCEQNLGHDTMYWYKQDSKKFLKIMFSYNNKELIINETVPNRFSPKSPDKAHLNLHINSLELGDSAVYFCASSQDTGRNQPQHFGDGTRLSIL.

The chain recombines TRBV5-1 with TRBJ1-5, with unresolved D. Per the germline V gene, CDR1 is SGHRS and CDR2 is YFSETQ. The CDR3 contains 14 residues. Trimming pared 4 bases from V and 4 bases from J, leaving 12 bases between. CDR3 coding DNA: TGCGCCAGCAGCGTGGTTGGGGAGAATCAGCCCCAGCATTTT. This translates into CASSVVGENQPQHF.

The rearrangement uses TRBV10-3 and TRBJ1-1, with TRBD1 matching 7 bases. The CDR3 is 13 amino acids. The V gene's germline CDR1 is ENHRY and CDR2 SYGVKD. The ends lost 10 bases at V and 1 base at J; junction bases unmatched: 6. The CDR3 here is CATTGDPNTEAFF. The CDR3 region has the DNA TGTGCCACCACAGGGGACCCGAACACTGAAGCTTTCTTT.

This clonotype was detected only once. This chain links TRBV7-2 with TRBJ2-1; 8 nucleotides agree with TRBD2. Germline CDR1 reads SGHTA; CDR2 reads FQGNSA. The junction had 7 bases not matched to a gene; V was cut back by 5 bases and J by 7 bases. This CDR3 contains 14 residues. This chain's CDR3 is CASSQRAGVNEQFF. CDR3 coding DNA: TGTGCCAGCAGCCAGCGAGCGGGGGTAAATGAGCAGTTCTTC.

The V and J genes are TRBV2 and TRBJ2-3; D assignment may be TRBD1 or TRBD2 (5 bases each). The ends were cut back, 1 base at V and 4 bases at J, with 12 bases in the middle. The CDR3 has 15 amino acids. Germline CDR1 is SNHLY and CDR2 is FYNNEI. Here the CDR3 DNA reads TGTGCCAGCAGTGAAGGCGACCGAGGGGCAGATACGCAGTATTTT. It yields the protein CASSEGDRGADTQYF.